These 5 T cell receptor beta chains were all obtained from the same sample, sequenced in a study of CD8+ T cells in alopecia areata. RNA extraction and reverse transcription yielded cDNA as sequencing template. The method was immunoSEQ multiplex PCR; TCRdb's version includes in-frame clones alone and lacks a portion of them. Among roughly 250,000 clones listed, around 67% were seen once. The source was CD4+ T cells sorted from blood, collected at week 0. The receptors were sampled from a human donor with alopecia areata.

The chain couples TRBV7-3 to TRBJ2-2; the D call may be TRBD1 or TRBD2 (5 bases each). The CDR3 sequence is 14 residues long. V lost 5 bases, J lost 3 bases, and 10 bases lay in between. Germline V gene data show CDR1 as SGHTA and CDR2 as FQGTGA. In DNA, the CDR3 is TGTGCCAGCAGCCCGAGGGGAGACACCGGGGAGCTGTTTTTT. It encodes CASSPRGDTGELFF.

V gene TRBV29-1 combines with J gene TRBJ2-2; TRBD2 matches 11 bases. The V gene end was trimmed by 4 bases and the J gene end by 3 bases; junction bases not matched to a gene: 4. The CDR3 loop spans 15 amino acids. Germline V gene lookup returns CDR1 SQVTM and CDR2 ANQGSEA. For the CDR3, the DNA is TGCAGCGTTGGAACTAGCGGGGGATACACCGGGGAGCTGTTTTTT. Its translation: CSVGTSGGYTGELFF.

The V call is TRBV29-1, the J call TRBJ2-7, with TRBD1 identical over 10 bases. Per germline, CDR1 SQVTM and CDR2 ANQGSEA. After removal of 6 bases from V and 2 bases from J, the junction contained 10 bases not matched to a gene. The CDR3 is 15 amino acids. The CDR3 DNA is TGCAGCGTCGTCAATACCGGGACAGGGGCCTACGAGCAGTACTTC. Protein: CSVVNTGTGAYEQYF.

The chain employs TRBV13 and TRBJ2-3; D gene unclear. Germline lookup yields CDR1 PRHDT and CDR2 FYEKMQ (reference sequence). The CDR3 runs 12 residues. The ends were cut back, 5 bases at V and 5 bases at J, with 8 bases in the middle. The CDR3 coding sequence is TGTGCCAGCAGCCGGGTATTAGATACGCAGTATTTT. This gives the protein CASSRVLDTQYF.

CDR3 protein: CASSAETGSNSPLHF. The CDR3 nucleotides are TGTGCCAGCAGCGCCGAGACAGGGTCGAATTCACCCCTCCACTTT. This chain links TRBV9 with TRBJ1-6, with 7 bases lining up with TRBD1. The CDR3 sequence is 15 residues long. Germline-derived CDR1 and CDR2 are SGDLS and YYNGEE. The V segment lost 3 bases and the J segment 7 bases; nucleotides outside the gene matches: 7.